These T cell receptor beta chains were read from a single sample in a study of PD-L1 blockade in urothelial cancer. Method: immunoSEQ multiplex PCR; TCRdb's copy keeps in-frame clones and lacks some. Here the sample spans fewer than 35,000 clones, 75% to 90% being singletons. Sample: PBMCs, taken around atezolizumab (anti-PD-L1) treatment. The source of these receptors is a middle-aged man with urothelial cancer. The CDR3 runs from the conserved cysteine through the conserved F or W. D genes are given only for firm matches. Clone size is not always given. Where it is, it says once, few, many or a class for expanded clones.

j_gene,v_gene,abundance,d_gene,CDR3aa,CDR3nt
TRBJ2-7,TRBV27,-,TRBD2,CASTPSGGDATYEQYF,TGTGCCAGCACCCCTAGCGGGGGGGACGCGACCTACGAGCAGTACTTC
TRBJ2-5,TRBV30,few,TRBD2,CAWRTSGRGETQYF,TGTGCCTGGAGGACTAGCGGGAGAGGGGAGACCCAGTACTTC
TRBJ2-1,TRBV6-5,-,TRBD1,CASSSTGVPYNEQFF,TGTGCCAGCAGTTCCACAGGGGTCCCCTACAATGAGCAGTTCTTC
TRBJ2-4,TRBV10-1,-,-,CASRAGTRPSIQYF,TGCGCCAGCAGAGCTGGGACTCGCCCAAGCATTCAGTACTTC
TRBJ2-1,TRBV5-4,once,-,CASSLDGGASNEQFF,TGTGCCAGCAGCTTGGATGGCGGGGCAAGCAATGAGCAGTTCTTC
TRBJ2-3,TRBV6-6,-,TRBD1,CASSPRTGVTDTQYF,TGTGCCAGCAGTCCAAGGACAGGGGTCACAGATACGCAGTATTTT
TRBJ2-7,TRBV14,-,-,CASSQENNEQYF,TGTGCCAGCAGCCAAGAAAACAACGAGCAGTACTTC
TRBJ1-1,TRBV19,-,TRBD1,CASSILPGQGPNTEAFF,TGTGCCAGTAGTATTCTACCGGGACAGGGACCCAACACTGAAGCTTTCTTT
TRBJ2-7,TRBV5-8,-,TRBD1,CASSFPGPAWQGAYEQYF,TGTGCCAGCAGCTTCCCCGGGCCCGCGTGGCAGGGGGCCTACGAGCAGTACTTC
TRBJ2-2,TRBV6-1,-,TRBD2,CASSKTSGGAGELFF,TGTGCCAGCAGTAAGACTAGCGGGGGGGCCGGGGAGCTGTTTTTT
TRBJ2-7,TRBV15,-,-,CATSRDLGREQYF,TGTGCCACCAGCAGAGATTTGGGGAGGGAGCAGTACTTC
TRBJ2-3,TRBV18,-,-,CASSPLSAGSGTDTQYF,TGTGCCAGCTCACCACTGTCCGCGGGAAGTGGCACAGATACGCAGTATTTT
TRBJ1-3,TRBV14,-,-,CASSLPGLGNTIYF,TGTGCCAGCAGCCTCCCGGGACTTGGAAACACCATATATTTT
TRBJ2-1,TRBV7-6,-,TRBD2,CASSLAGGYNEQFF,TGTGCCAGCAGCTTGGCGGGGGGTTACAATGAGCAGTTCTTC
TRBJ2-7,TRBV7-2,-,TRBD2,CASSLIVSGGVYEQYF,TGTGCCAGCAGCTTAATCGTTAGCGGGGGTGTATACGAGCAGTACTTC
TRBJ1-4,TRBV25-1,-,-,CASSESWGGHEKLFF,TGTGCCAGCAGTGAATCCTGGGGGGGCCATGAAAAACTGTTTTTT
TRBJ2-7,TRBV4-1,-,TRBD2,CASSQGSLAGVPYEQYF,TGCGCCAGCAGCCAAGGTTCACTAGCGGGGGTTCCCTACGAGCAGTACTTC